Following are 20 T cell receptor beta chains from one sample sequenced in a study of T cells in Graves' hyperthyroidism and ophthalmopathy. Amplification of TCR beta CDR3 regions used RNA as the template. First-round RT-PCR of the TCR CDR3 relied on the HTBI primer set. TCRdb processed the multiplex PCR reads anew with MiXCR; each CDR3 protein has one entry. The profile shows 89,000 or so distinct CDR3 sequences, roughly 40% of them singletons. Specimen: peripheral blood or thyroid tissue (not recorded which). These receptor sequences come from a woman aged 30 to 39 with Graves' hyperthyroidism.

This clonotype was counted ten times or more. The chain recombines TRBV11-2 with TRBJ2-5; 8 positions agree with TRBD2. From germline, CDR1 is SGHAT and CDR2 FQNNGV. The CDR3 has 15 amino acids. V was clipped by 0 bases and J by 2 bases; unmatched bases: 2. CDR3 residues: CASSLDGLAQETQYF. The DNA of the CDR3 is TGTGCCAGCAGCTTAGACGGACTAGCTCAAGAGACCCAGTACTTC.

There are many counts of this clonotype. A clone one base away is much larger, so this may be a read error. The V and J genes are TRBV11-2 and TRBJ2-7; weak D call: TRBD2 (5 bases). The V end lost 2 bases, the J end lost 2 bases, and 19 bases lay between the germline ends. Germline CDR1 reads SGHAT; CDR2 reads FQNNGV. The CDR3 totals 17 residues. The CDR3 coding sequence is TGTGCCAGCAGCTTACGAGGGATCTGGCAGCCCACCTACGAGCAGTACTTC. Protein sequence: CASSLRGIWQPTYEQYF.

This clonotype was counted many times. V gene TRBV12-3 or TRBV12-4 combines with J gene TRBJ1-1; D gene unclear. The V and J ends lost 9 bases and 0 bases respectively, with 11 bases between them. This CDR3 contains 13 residues. The CDR3 coding sequence is TGTGCCAGAGTAACATGGCTGAACACTGAAGCTTTCTTT. Amino acids: CARVTWLNTEAFF.

This clonotype was detected many times. The rearrangement links TRBV28 to TRBJ1-6; 9 bases map to TRBD1. V lost 1 base, J lost 14 bases, and 3 bases stayed unmatched. CDR1 is MDHEN, CDR2 SYDVKM, per germline. The CDR3 spans 13 residues. The CDR3 coding sequence is TGTGCCAGCAGTTTATTAGACAGGGGGACCCTCCACTTT. Protein sequence: CASSLLDRGTLHF.

This clonotype was seen repeatedly, ten times or more. The chain carries TRBV20-1 and TRBJ2-5, with a possible D match to TRBD1 (5 bases). V was pared by 6 bases and J by 7 bases, with 18 bases between. The CDR3 extends over 13 amino acids. Germline V lookup: CDR1 DFQATT, CDR2 SNEGSKA (reference sequence). The CDR3 reads CSATGRVLGTQYF. The DNA for the CDR3 is TGCAGTGCGACGGGCAGGGTCTTGGGGACCCAGTACTTC.

This clonotype was counted many times. V is TRBV7-4 and J is TRBJ2-5, with D uncertain. CDR3 length: 10 amino acids. V was shortened by 7 bases and J by 0 bases, with 0 bases between the two germline ends. CDR1 is SGHVT and CDR2 is SQSDAQ in the germline V gene. The CDR3 region is CASNQETQYF. The CDR3 DNA is TGTGCCAGCAACCAAGAGACCCAGTACTTC.

This clonotype was recorded a few times. A junction boundary mismatches the germline segment, possibly from a read error. V gene TRBV10-2 combines with J gene TRBJ2-6; 7 bases are a match to TRBD2. Germline CDR1 and CDR2: WSHSY and SAAADI. The CDR3 is 12 residues long. The CDR3 loop reads CASRVGGNTEAF. The CDR3 DNA is TGCGCCAGCAGGGTCGGGGGGAACACTGAAGCTTTC.

This clonotype came up many times. This rearrangement joins TRBV5-1 to TRBJ1-1, with a tentative D call TRBD1 (6 bases). The germline V gene has CDR1 SGHRS and CDR2 YFSETQ. The CDR3 has 14 amino acids. V was shortened by 3 bases and J by 7 bases, with 16 bases between the two germline ends. The CDR3 sequence: CASSSKWGQGEAFF. The CDR3 nucleotides are TGCGCCAGCAGCTCGAAATGGGGGCAGGGTGAAGCTTTCTTT. The variable domain in full, with the rest retrieved from reference TRBV5-1 and TRBJ1-1, is KAGVTQTPRYLIKTRGQQVTLSCSPISGHRSVSWYQQTPGQGLQFLFEYFSETQRNKGNFPGRFSGRQFSNSRSEMNVSTLELGDSALYLCASSSKWGQGEAFFGQGTRLTVV.

This chain joins TRBV2 and TRBJ2-5, with 9 bases that match TRBD1. The ends lost 4 bases at V and 4 bases at J; junction bases unmatched: 7. The germline CDR1 and CDR2 sequences are SNHLY and FYNNEI. This CDR3 has 15 residues. The CDR3 protein is CASSVQGAGRETQYF. Written as DNA, the CDR3 is TGTGCCAGCAGTGTACAGGGGGCAGGGCGAGAGACCCAGTACTTC.

The rearrangement uses TRBV20-1 and TRBJ1-2; perhaps TRBD1 as D (5 bases). CDR3 size: 11 residues. V was pared by 5 bases and J by 6 bases, with 10 bases between. Germline loops: CDR1 DFQATT, CDR2 SNEGSKA (reference sequence). CDR3 in amino acids: CSAAGTNGYTF. CDR3 coding DNA: TGCAGTGCTGCGGGGACGAATGGCTACACCTTC.

The chain is built from TRBV15 and TRBJ1-1, with D hard to call. V was pared by 4 bases and J by 1 base, with 10 bases between. The V gene's germline CDR1 is LNHNV and CDR2 YYDKDF (reference sequence). This CDR3 has 14 residues. CDR3 in DNA: TGTGCCACCAGCATGAGTGCCGCGAACACTGAAGCTTTCTTT. Amino acid sequence: CATSMSAANTEAFF.

In this sample, this clonotype turned up a few times. This chain uses TRBV5-6 with TRBJ1-1, with D perhaps TRBD1 (6 bases). Trimming pared 4 bases from V and 4 bases from J, leaving 14 bases between. Germline CDR1 reads SGHDT; CDR2 reads YYEEEE. The CDR3 loop spans 14 amino acids. The CDR3 DNA reads TGTGCCAGCAGCGCCCACCCGACAGGCACTGAAGCTTTCTTT. This translates into CASSAHPTGTEAFF.

This clonotype was found many times. The J gene is TRBJ1-1, the V gene TRBV12-3 or TRBV12-4, with 8 positions matching TRBD1. V lost 5 bases and J lost 11; bases outside the gene matches: 10. There are 13 residues in the CDR3. Here the CDR3 reads CASSTTGVSAAFF. The CDR3 coding sequence is TGTGCCAGCAGTACGACAGGGGTTTCGGCTGCTTTCTTT.

This clonotype was recorded at least ten times. The gene calls are TRBV7-3 and TRBJ2-5; D is unclear. Germline CDR1 is SGHTA and CDR2 is FQGTGA. The CDR3 covers 13 residues. The V end lost 1 base, the J end lost 3 bases, and 6 bases lay between the germline ends. The CDR3 DNA reads TGTGCCAGCAGCTTAAGGAAAGAAGAGACCCAGTACTTC. Translation gives CASSLRKEETQYF.

Points on this clonotype: Compared with germline, one end of the junction differs, possibly owing to a read error. The chain has TRBV2 and TRBJ1-2; no definite D call. This CDR3 is 14 amino acids long. CDR1 is SNHLY and CDR2 is FYNNEI in the germline V gene. This chain's CDR3 is CACSDTMPWYGYTF. For the CDR3, the DNA is TGTGCCTGCAGTGATACGATGCCTTGGTATGGCTACACCTTC.

This clonotype was observed a few times. V is TRBV30 and J is TRBJ1-1; D not certain. V was shortened by 0 bases and J by 9 bases, with 14 bases between the two germline ends. CDR3 length: 13 residues. CDR1 and CDR2 from the germline V gene are GTSNPN and SVGIG (reference sequence). CDR3 DNA sequence: TGTGCCTGGAGTGTACCGGGCGGCCAAAAAGCTTTCTTT. Translated, it gives CAWSVPGGQKAFF.

The rearrangement joins TRBV2 to TRBJ2-1; a weak D match, TRBD2 (5 bases). CDR1 is SNHLY and CDR2 is FYNNEI in the germline V gene. Trimming removed 4 bases at V and 7 bases at J, with 14 bases between. The CDR3 runs 14 residues. Written as DNA, the CDR3 is TGTGCCAGCAGTGCTGGGAGAGTGAGGAATGAGCAGTTCTTC. Amino acids: CASSAGRVRNEQFF.

The table lists this clonotype with many counts. The V and J genes are TRBV7-2 and TRBJ2-5, with 8 bases matching TRBD1. The CDR3 has 13 amino acids. CDR1 SGHTA and CDR2 FQGNSA come from the germline V gene. Germline trimming cut 5 bases from V and 5 bases from J; bases unmatched to any gene: 4. The CDR3 reads CASSPRQGETQYF. For the CDR3, the DNA is TGTGCCAGCAGCCCAAGACAGGGGGAGACCCAGTACTTC. Filled out from reference TRBV7-2 and TRBJ2-5, the complete variable domain reads GAGVSQSPSNKVTEKGKDVELRCDPISGHTALYWYRQSLGQGLEFLIYFQGNSAPDKSGLPSDRFSAERTGGSVSTLTIQRTQQEDSAVYLCASSPRQGETQYFGPGTRLLVL.

This clonotype was seen more than once but under ten times. A much larger clone sits a single nucleotide away, making a read error possible. The gene calls are TRBV11-3 and TRBJ2-7; D gene ambiguous. The length of the CDR3 is 13 residues. Looked up from germline, CDR1 is SGHNT and CDR2 is YENEEA. The CDR3 coding sequence is TGTGCCAGCGGCTTAGAGTTTAGAAGCGAGCAGTACTTC. Protein sequence: CASGLEFRSEQYF.

This clonotype has at least ten counts. The chain employs TRBV11-2 and TRBJ1-5; D might be TRBD1 (5 bases). The ends were cut back, 0 bases at V and 4 bases at J, with 10 bases in the middle. The germline CDR1 and CDR2 sequences are SGHAT and FQNNGV. The CDR3 extends over 15 amino acids. CDR3 region: CASSLDLWGNQPQHF. Here the CDR3 DNA reads TGTGCCAGCAGCTTAGATCTATGGGGGAATCAGCCCCAGCATTTT.